What follows are 32 T cell receptor beta chains derived from one specimen sequenced in a study of blood T cell repertoires in COVID-19. Repertoires were generated with immunoSEQ multiplex PCR, while TCRdb's copy carries only in-frame clones and drops some. The repertoire has around 250,000 clones, more than 70% of them found once; the top ten carry roughly 5.7%. The sequencing input was peripheral blood. These receptors all come from an elderly man with acute or convalescent COVID-19.

This clone showed up just once. The chain employs TRBV5-1 and TRBJ2-5, with D possibly TRBD2 on 5 matching bases. Germline values: CDR1 SGHRS, CDR2 YFSETQ. CDR3 length: 13 residues. The germline V and J ends were trimmed by 0 bases and 4 bases, with 7 bases remaining between them. Here the CDR3 DNA reads TGCGCCAGCAGCTTGGTAGGAGGAGAGACCCAGTACTTC. This sequence encodes CASSLVGGETQYF.

The rearrangement joins TRBV28 to TRBJ2-1; TRBD1 agrees at 9 bases. The CDR3 covers 16 residues. CDR1 is MDHEN and CDR2 is SYDVKM in the germline V gene. Trimming at V came to 4 bases and at J to 4 bases, leaving 8 bases not matched to a gene. CDR3 protein: CASSWGTGTGYNEQFF. The CDR3 nucleotides read TGTGCCAGCAGTTGGGGGACCGGGACAGGGTACAATGAGCAGTTCTTC.

The gene calls are TRBV19 and TRBJ2-7; the D gene is possibly TRBD1 (7 bases). This CDR3 comprises 15 residues. From germline, CDR1 is LNHDA and CDR2 SQIVND (reference sequence). Trimming left V 10 bases short and J 3 bases short, with 22 bases between. The CDR3 DNA reads TGTGCCACTAGGCCAGGGGGAGGTCGTGGCTACGAGCAGTACTTC. Translating it yields CATRPGGGRGYEQYF.

The genes are TRBV7-8 and TRBJ1-5; unclear D gene. Trimming took 8 bases from V and 7 from J, leaving 15 bases between them. Germline CDR1 SGHVS, CDR2 FQNEAQ. The CDR3 loop spans 13 amino acids. This CDR3 reads CASGEGGKQPQHF. The CDR3 coding sequence is TGTGCCAGCGGAGAGGGAGGGAAGCAGCCCCAGCATTTT. Complete variable domain (other parts from reference TRBV7-8 and TRBJ1-5): GAGVSQSPRYKVAKRGQDVALRCDPISGHVSLFWYQQALGQGPEFLTYFQNEAQLDKSGLPSDRFFAERPEGSVSTLKIQRTQQEDSAVYLCASGEGGKQPQHFGDGTRLSIL.

The rearrangement joins TRBV28 to TRBJ1-6; D unclear. There are 13 residues in the CDR3. V lost 10 bases, J lost 14 bases, and 21 bases lay in between. Per the germline V gene, CDR1 is MDHEN and CDR2 is SYDVKM. This CDR3 is CATLQPSRAALHF. As DNA, the CDR3 is TGTGCCACCCTCCAACCATCGAGGGCGGCCCTCCACTTT.

The rearrangement joins TRBV5-1 to TRBJ2-2, with D tentatively TRBD1 (6 bases). CDR1 is SGHRS and CDR2 is YFSETQ in the germline V gene. There are 16 residues in the CDR3. V was pared by 0 bases and J by 7 bases, with 16 bases between. The chain's CDR3 is CASSLGPTGIGGELFF. In DNA form, the CDR3 reads TGCGCCAGCAGCTTGGGACCCACAGGGATCGGCGGGGAGCTGTTTTTT.

The chain links TRBV2 to TRBJ2-1; 8 bases agree with TRBD1. The CDR3 sequence is 13 residues long. V shed 6 bases, J shed 4 bases, and the junction held 2 bases outside the gene matches. Germline V gene data show CDR1 as SNHLY and CDR2 as FYNNEI. The CDR3 sequence: CASSRDRYNEQFF. The DNA of the CDR3 is TGTGCCAGCAGCCGGGACAGGTACAATGAGCAGTTCTTC.

The V and J genes are TRBV5-4 and TRBJ2-3; 12 bases fit TRBD2. CDR1 SGHNT and CDR2 YYREEE come from the germline V gene (reference sequence). The V and J ends lost 7 bases and 0 bases, in that order; junction bases with no gene match: 9. The CDR3 runs to 17 residues. CDR3 sequence: CASPLAGGSISTDTQYF. DNA for the CDR3: TGTGCCAGCCCACTAGCGGGGGGATCTATTAGCACAGATACGCAGTATTTT.

This chain connects TRBV6-5 to TRBJ1-1; 7 nucleotides match TRBD1. The CDR3 runs to 15 residues. Germline V lookup: CDR1 MNHEY, CDR2 SVGAGI. The ends lost 4 bases at V and 0 bases at J; junction bases unmatched: 5. CDR3 region: CASSFTGTVNTEAFF. In DNA, the CDR3 is TGTGCCAGCAGTTTTACCGGGACAGTGAACACTGAAGCTTTCTTT.

The chain has TRBV27 and TRBJ2-1; 8 nucleotides match TRBD1. Per germline, CDR1 MNHEY and CDR2 SMNVEV (reference sequence). Trimming at V came to 6 bases and at J to 7 bases, leaving 11 bases not matched to a gene. The CDR3 has 15 residues. The CDR3 reads CASRPRTGPWNEQFF. CDR3 DNA sequence: TGTGCCAGCAGACCTAGGACAGGGCCCTGGAATGAGCAGTTCTTC.

The chain couples TRBV5-1 to TRBJ2-1; tentative D call: TRBD2 (6 bases). The V gene's germline CDR1 is SGHRS and CDR2 YFSETQ. This CDR3 has 16 amino acids. With 1 base removed from V and 9 bases from J, the gap between germline ends came to 20 bases. CDR3 residues: CASSLIMGGRGSEQFF. The CDR3 region has the DNA TGCGCCAGCAGCTTGATAATGGGAGGTAGGGGTAGTGAGCAGTTCTTC. The full variable domain, rest sourced from reference TRBV5-1 and TRBJ2-1, is KAGVTQTPRYLIKTRGQQVTLSCSPISGHRSVSWYQQTPGQGLQFLFEYFSETQRNKGNFPGRFSGRQFSNSRSEMNVSTLELGDSALYLCASSLIMGGRGSEQFFGPGTRLTVL.

This rearrangement joins TRBV5-8 to TRBJ1-2; D call uncertain. This CDR3 is 11 amino acids long. The germline V and J ends were trimmed by 3 bases and 8 bases, with 8 bases remaining between them. Germline assignment: CDR1 SGHTS and CDR2 YDEGEE. CDR3 sequence: CASSWRRGYTF. DNA of the CDR3: TGTGCCAGCAGCTGGAGGCGGGGCTACACCTTC.

V usage is TRBV9 and J usage is TRBJ2-1; TRBD1 aligns across 8 bases. With V trimmed by 4 bases and J by 6 bases, 12 bases remained unmatched. CDR1 is SGDLS, CDR2 YYNGEE, per germline. The CDR3 has 16 amino acids. The CDR3 region has the DNA TGTGCCAGCAGCACCTCTCCGGGACAGGATCTCAATGAGCAGTTCTTC. It codes for CASSTSPGQDLNEQFF.

Only one count was recorded for this clone. This chain joins TRBV5-5 and TRBJ1-1; D is possibly TRBD1 (5 bases). Per the germline V gene, CDR1 is SGHKS and CDR2 is YYEKEE (reference sequence). V lost 1 base to trimming and J lost 6 bases, with 7 bases between them. The CDR3 sequence is 12 residues long. CDR3 sequence (DNA): TGTGCCAGCAGCTTGCAGGGATCTGAAGCTTTCTTT. It specifies CASSLQGSEAFF.

The rearrangement links TRBV5-4 to TRBJ2-5, with a weak D call TRBD2 (6 bases). The CDR3 length is 18 residues. The germline CDR1 and CDR2 sequences are SGHNT and YYREEE (reference sequence). The germline V and J ends were trimmed by 0 bases and 5 bases, with 23 bases remaining between them. CDR3 nucleotide sequence: TGTGCCAGCAGCTTGGCCGTCACTCGCGGGACGTTTGGGGAGACCCAGTACTTC. Encoded protein: CASSLAVTRGTFGETQYF.

The chain joins TRBV23-1 to TRBJ1-3; D not resolved. TRBV23-1 is flagged as an ORF with uncertain function. Trimming cost V 2 bases and J 2 bases, with 13 bases left between them. CDR3 size: 16 residues. The DNA for the CDR3 is TGCGCCAGCAGTCAACCCCCAGGCAATACTGGAAACACCATATATTTT. It is translated as CASSQPPGNTGNTIYF.

The J gene is TRBJ2-3, the V gene TRBV5-1; D unresolved. The germline V and J ends were trimmed by 4 bases and 0 bases, with 12 bases remaining between them. In germline, CDR1 is SGHRS, CDR2 YFSETQ. There are 15 residues in the CDR3. CDR3 loop: CASSPGGRSTDTQYF. The CDR3 region has the DNA TGCGCCAGCAGCCCCGGTGGGCGAAGCACAGATACGCAGTATTTT. Drawing the rest from reference TRBV5-1 and TRBJ2-3, the complete variable domain is KAGVTQTPRYLIKTRGQQVTLSCSPISGHRSVSWYQQTPGQGLQFLFEYFSETQRNKGNFPGRFSGRQFSNSRSEMNVSTLELGDSALYLCASSPGGRSTDTQYFGPGTRLTVL.

This chain uses TRBV30 with TRBJ2-1; TRBD1 matches 8 bases. After removal of 4 bases from V and 1 base from J, the junction contained 6 bases not matched to a gene. The CDR3 is made up of 15 amino acids. Germline V gene lookup returns CDR1 GTSNPN and CDR2 SVGIG (reference sequence). CDR3 bases: TGTGCCTGGACCCAACAGGGGGGATCCTACAATGAGCAGTTCTTC. Protein: CAWTQQGGSYNEQFF.

As to this clone: The sample holds other DNA sequences that translate to the same CDR3. The chain employs TRBV20-1 and TRBJ2-5; D ambiguous. The length of the CDR3 is 10 residues. The germline CDR1 and CDR2 sequences are DFQATT and SNEGSKA (reference sequence). The V end was cut by 5 bases, the J end by 2 bases, with 3 bases between. This CDR3 is CSASQETQYF. The CDR3, as DNA: TGCAGTGCTTCACAAGAGACCCAGTACTTC.

This rearrangement joins TRBV7-2 to TRBJ1-6, with D hard to call. The CDR3 contains 16 residues. In germline, CDR1 is SGHTA, CDR2 FQGNSA. V dropped 2 bases and J dropped 10 bases, with 18 bases sitting between them. The CDR3 protein is CASSLYPGSLSSPLHF. In DNA form, the CDR3 reads TGTGCCAGCAGCTTATATCCGGGGTCTCTTTCGTCACCCCTCCACTTT.

The chain links TRBV5-6 to TRBJ2-7; D unclear. The CDR3 covers 13 residues. The germline gives CDR1 SGHDT, CDR2 YYEEEE. The V and J ends lost 2 bases and 5 bases respectively, with 11 bases between them. In DNA form, the CDR3 reads TGTGCCAGCAGCTTTTTGGGCGTGGACGAGCAGTACTTC. Its protein is CASSFLGVDEQYF.

The genes are TRBV7-2 and TRBJ2-7, with TRBD2 matching over 7 bases. V trimming: 5 bases; J trimming: 4 bases; junction bases outside the gene matches: 14. CDR1 is SGHTA, CDR2 FQGNSA, per germline. The CDR3 sequence is 16 residues long. CDR3 sequence (DNA): TGTGCCAGCAGCGCCAGTGGCGGGGGAGATAGGTACGAGCAGTACTTC. Translation gives CASSASGGGDRYEQYF.

V is TRBV3-1 (or the pseudogene TRBV3-2) and J is TRBJ2-7, with no clear D. V lost 0 bases and J lost 12, with 18 bases in between. This CDR3 region has 14 residues. Germline V CDR1 and CDR2: LGHDT, YNNKEL (reference sequence). This CDR3 reads CASSQETLSGFLYF. CDR3 bases: TGTGCCAGCAGCCAAGAGACCCTGTCAGGCTTTTTGTACTTC.

There are many counts of this clone. The V call is TRBV19, the J call TRBJ2-7; D might be TRBD2 (7 bases). V was cut by 6 bases and J by 3 bases, with 15 bases left in between. Germline V CDR1 and CDR2: LNHDA, SQIVND (reference sequence). CDR3 size: 14 residues. CDR3 loop: CASRPGGGRYEQYF. The CDR3 coding sequence is TGTGCCAGTAGGCCGGGCGGGGGCCGCTACGAGCAGTACTTC.

The chain couples TRBV7-2 to TRBJ2-5; possibly TRBD1 for D (6 bases). The CDR3 sequence is 13 residues long. CDR1 is SGHTA, CDR2 FQGNSA, per germline. V shed 3 bases and J shed 5 bases, with 10 bases lying between them. CDR3 sequence reads: CASSFRTAETQYF. CDR3 nucleotides: TGTGCCAGCAGCTTTAGGACAGCGGAGACCCAGTACTTC. Full variable domain (missing parts from reference TRBV7-2 and TRBJ2-5): GAGVSQSPSNKVTEKGKDVELRCDPISGHTALYWYRQSLGQGLEFLIYFQGNSAPDKSGLPSDRFSAERTGGSVSTLTIQRTQQEDSAVYLCASSFRTAETQYFGPGTRLLVL.

The chain uses TRBV10-3 and TRBJ2-3, with 8 bases aligning to TRBD1. V trimming: 2 bases; J trimming: 5 bases; junction bases outside the gene matches: 6. CDR1 is ENHRY, CDR2 SYGVKD, per germline. This CDR3 comprises 15 residues. In DNA, the CDR3 is TGTGCCATCAGTGAGGGACAGGGTAAGGGAGATACGCAGTATTTT. This encodes CAISEGQGKGDTQYF.

The V gene is TRBV5-4, the J gene TRBJ1-1; tentative D call: TRBD1 (5 bases). Germline loops: CDR1 SGHNT, CDR2 YYREEE (reference sequence). Trimming removed 0 bases at V and 4 bases at J, with 13 bases between. CDR3 length: 15 amino acids. CDR3 protein: CASSLGVGDFTEAFF. The CDR3 DNA reads TGTGCCAGCAGCTTGGGGGTCGGGGACTTCACTGAAGCTTTCTTT.

V and J are TRBV5-4 and TRBJ2-3; D possibly corresponds to TRBD1 (6 bases). Germline-derived CDR1 and CDR2 are SGHNT and YYREEE (reference sequence). The ends were cut back, 0 bases at V and 1 base at J, with 12 bases in the middle. The CDR3 spans 16 residues. The CDR3 here is CASSLVFGTRTDTQYF. The CDR3 DNA sequence: TGTGCCAGCAGCTTGGTTTTCGGGACACGCACAGATACGCAGTATTTT.

This chain uses TRBV5-1 with TRBJ2-5; 8 nucleotides match TRBD1. V lost 4 bases to trimming and J lost 5 bases; unmatched junction nucleotides: 7. Per germline, CDR1 SGHRS and CDR2 YFSETQ. This CDR3 comprises 14 residues. DNA for the CDR3: TGCGCCAGCAGCGCCGACAGGGGACGGGAGACCCAGTACTTC. This gives the protein CASSADRGRETQYF.

This chain connects TRBV10-2 to TRBJ1-5, with D unclear. Per germline, CDR1 WSHSY and CDR2 SAAADI. The CDR3 extends over 13 amino acids. Trimming removed 4 bases from V and 9 bases from J, with 13 bases in between. As DNA, the CDR3 is TGCGCCAGCAGTGTCAGTCTCAGTCTGCCCCAGCATTTT. Its translation: CASSVSLSLPQHF.

This clone has just one count. This chain uses TRBV5-1 with TRBJ2-1, with TRBD2 matching 8 bases. Trimming at V came to 0 bases and at J to 7 bases, leaving 6 bases not matched to a gene. CDR3 length equals 15 residues. From germline, CDR1 is SGHRS and CDR2 YFSETQ. CDR3 region: CASSLGASGLNEQFF. The CDR3, as DNA: TGCGCCAGCAGCTTGGGGGCTAGCGGGCTGAATGAGCAGTTCTTC.

The rearrangement uses TRBV19 and TRBJ1-5, with D uncertain. Looked up from germline, CDR1 is LNHDA and CDR2 is SQIVND (reference sequence). Between the trimmed V and J ends, which lost 6 bases and 2 bases, there was a span of 17 bases. The CDR3 consists of 16 residues. The CDR3 coding sequence is TGTGCCAGTAGCCACCTCCGGGAGGGTGGCAATCAGCCCCAGCATTTT. Translation gives CASSHLREGGNQPQHF.